What follows is one TCR beta chain and its context. Its antigen is still unknown. Colonoscopy and blood draw happened at the same time. This entry is derived from a study of pediatric ulcerative colitis. Whole-study results and caveats: A couple of rectal clonotypes were found only in ulcerative colitis patients, all of them.

Looked up from germline, CDR1 is MDHEN and CDR2 is SYDVKM. With 6 bases removed from V and 9 bases from J, the gap between germline ends came to 21 bases. CDR3 size: 15 residues. Method: immunoSEQ multiplex PCR; TCRdb's copy keeps in-frame clones and lacks some. The repertoire holds 54,000 or so clones, with about nine tenths as singletons. The receptor's source is a boy aged 10-17 years who was a control in a study of pediatric ulcerative colitis. The chain uses TRBV28 and TRBJ2-4; D is perhaps TRBD2 (5 bases). Sequencing was carried out using blood. The CDR3 DNA sequence: TGTGCCAGCAGCCCGGACTTAATGGGGTTTGGCATTCAGTACTTC. It translates to CASSPDLMGFGIQYF.